This entry lists 22 T cell receptor beta chains sequenced from one sample in a study of cytomegalovirus exposure and HLA in healthy donors. 60 Vbeta and 13 Jbeta primers were used in PCR. Only in-frame clones appear in the TCRdb table, and some are missing; sequencing was by immunoSEQ multiplex PCR. The sample consists of about 200,000 clones, 70% to 85% of them appearing once. Source material: PBMCs. The receptors originated from a male donor in good health and CMV-seronegative.

The gene calls are TRBV15 and TRBJ2-7; D perhaps matches TRBD1 (6 bases). From germline, CDR1 is LNHNV and CDR2 YYDKDF (reference sequence). The V end lost 5 bases, the J end lost 3 bases, and 11 bases lay between the germline ends. The CDR3 consists of 13 residues. The CDR3 is CATSDRSLYEQYF. DNA of the CDR3: TGTGCCACCAGCGACAGGAGTCTCTACGAGCAGTACTTC.

The V and J genes are TRBV30 and TRBJ2-3; the match to TRBD2 covers 10 bases. Germline CDR1 GTSNPN, CDR2 SVGIG (reference sequence). V lost 4 bases to trimming and J lost 5 bases; unmatched junction nucleotides: 21. The CDR3 loop spans 19 amino acids. CDR3 coding DNA: TGTGCCTGGATCCCCAAACGCGGGACTAGCGAAAAGATGTTAGATACGCAGTATTTT. Amino acid sequence: CAWIPKRGTSEKMLDTQYF.

The chain recombines TRBV5-1 with TRBJ2-4, with a weak D call TRBD1 (7 bases). CDR3 length: 14 residues. V shed 1 base and J shed 9 bases, with 14 bases lying between them. Germline V gene lookup returns CDR1 SGHRS and CDR2 YFSETQ. CDR3 in amino acids: CASSLKGQGGIQYF. The CDR3 DNA follows: TGCGCCAGCAGCTTGAAGGGGCAGGGGGGCATTCAGTACTTC.

The chain links TRBV7-2 to TRBJ1-1; D might be TRBD1 (6 bases). Germline lookup yields CDR1 SGHTA and CDR2 FQGNSA. The CDR3 length is 13 residues. With 1 base removed from V and 10 bases from J, the gap between germline ends came to 13 bases. The CDR3: CASSLGLVGGAFF. The CDR3 DNA follows: TGTGCCAGCAGCTTAGGGTTAGTAGGGGGAGCTTTCTTT.

The CDR3 loop reads CASSPLAGEAYEQYF. The CDR3 DNA sequence: TGTGCCAGTAGTCCACTAGCGGGAGAAGCCTACGAGCAGTACTTC. This rearrangement joins TRBV19 to TRBJ2-7; 11 bases map to TRBD2. With 5 bases clipped from V and 2 bases from J, the junction kept 5 bases outside the gene matches. There are 15 residues in the CDR3. Germline loops: CDR1 LNHDA, CDR2 SQIVND (reference sequence).

The rearrangement joins TRBV6-5 to TRBJ2-1; weak D call: TRBD2 (5 bases). Germline V gene data show CDR1 as MNHEY and CDR2 as SVGAGI. V lost 1 base and J 4 bases, leaving 14 bases between the germline ends. The CDR3 is 16 residues long. The CDR3 DNA follows: TGTGCCAGCAGTTACTACAGAGTCGGAGGATACAATGAGCAGTTCTTC. Protein product: CASSYYRVGGYNEQFF.

The rearrangement links TRBV5-1 to TRBJ2-5; D gene ambiguous. With 2 bases removed from V and 1 base from J, the gap between germline ends came to 6 bases. This CDR3 is 13 amino acids long. Germline V gene lookup returns CDR1 SGHRS and CDR2 YFSETQ. For the CDR3, the DNA is TGCGCCAGCAGCTTAACAGCCCAAGAGACCCAGTACTTC. Protein product: CASSLTAQETQYF. The whole variable domain, remainder taken from reference TRBV5-1 and TRBJ2-5, is KAGVTQTPRYLIKTRGQQVTLSCSPISGHRSVSWYQQTPGQGLQFLFEYFSETQRNKGNFPGRFSGRQFSNSRSEMNVSTLELGDSALYLCASSLTAQETQYFGPGTRLLVL.

This chain connects TRBV5-1 to TRBJ1-6; 8 bases are a match to TRBD1. CDR1 is SGHRS and CDR2 is YFSETQ in the germline V gene. Trimming cost V 3 bases and J 6 bases; bases outside gene matches: 5. The CDR3 is made up of 15 amino acids. CDR3 sequence: CASSYSDRGNSPLHF. The DNA of the CDR3 is TGCGCCAGCAGCTACTCCGACAGGGGTAATTCACCCCTCCACTTT.

This clone occurred once. The V call is TRBV4-2, the J call TRBJ2-3; TRBD2 aligns across 11 bases. The CDR3 length is 16 residues. In germline, CDR1 is LGHNA, CDR2 YNFKEQ. Trimming cost V 5 bases and J 6 bases; bases outside gene matches: 10. The CDR3 spells CASSTRLAGGEDTQYF. The CDR3 nucleotides are TGTGCCAGCAGCACTCGTTTAGCGGGAGGGGAGGATACGCAGTATTTT.

The chain recombines TRBV19 with TRBJ1-1; 8 bases map to TRBD1. The CDR3 runs 12 residues. CDR1 and CDR2 from the germline V gene are LNHDA and SQIVND (reference sequence). Losses at the gene ends were 11 bases for V and 1 base for J; bases not matched to a gene: 3. CDR3 amino acids: CAAGTGNTEAFF. The CDR3 nucleotides are TGTGCCGCCGGGACAGGGAACACTGAAGCTTTCTTT.

This chain links TRBV6-6 with TRBJ2-1, with 9 positions matching TRBD2. Trimming removed 2 bases from V and 6 bases from J; junction bases left unmatched: 5. Germline CDR1 reads MNHNY; CDR2 reads SVGAGI (reference sequence). The CDR3 has 15 residues. DNA of the CDR3: TGTGCCAGCAGTTACGGCGGGAGGGCCGTCAATGAGCAGTTCTTC. Translating gives CASSYGGRAVNEQFF.

This clone was seen a handful of times. V gene TRBV6-5 combines with J gene TRBJ1-3; possible D gene TRBD1, 6 bases. The germline V gene has CDR1 MNHEY and CDR2 SVGAGI. Between the trimmed V and J ends, which lost 2 bases and 0 bases, there was a span of 11 bases. This CDR3 is 16 amino acids long. The CDR3 sequence: CASSYTGQLSGNTIYF. DNA for the CDR3: TGTGCCAGCAGTTACACCGGACAGCTCTCTGGAAACACCATATATTTT.

The J gene is TRBJ2-7, the V gene TRBV28; possible D gene TRBD2, 6 bases. In germline, CDR1 is MDHEN, CDR2 SYDVKM. CDR3 length: 14 residues. The V gene lost 8 bases and the J gene lost 4 bases, with 18 bases spanning the gap. Written as DNA, the CDR3 is TGTGCCAGCTTTTCCCCGGGAGAGGGGTACGAGCAGTACTTC. Residues: CASFSPGEGYEQYF.

The chain carries TRBV27 and TRBJ2-1; 9 bases line up with TRBD2. The germline CDR1 and CDR2 sequences are MNHEY and SMNVEV (reference sequence). J lost 5 bases, V lost 5 bases, and 13 bases had no gene match. The CDR3 has 17 residues. CDR3: CASSPLIGGLADNEQFF. The DNA of the CDR3 is TGTGCCAGCAGTCCTCTTATAGGGGGACTAGCCGACAATGAGCAGTTCTTC.

This chain connects TRBV4-1 to TRBJ2-3, with D tentatively TRBD2 (6 bases). V was shortened by 4 bases and J by 0 bases, with 14 bases between the two germline ends. CDR1 is MGHRA and CDR2 is YSYEKL in the germline V gene. This CDR3 spans 16 amino acids. The CDR3 reads CASSRSLAESTDTQYF. The CDR3 coding sequence is TGCGCCAGCAGCCGGTCATTAGCGGAGAGCACAGATACGCAGTATTTT.

The chain combines TRBV7-2 with TRBJ1-2, with 8 bases that match TRBD1. Germline V lookup: CDR1 SGHTA, CDR2 FQGNSA. Trimming removed 5 bases from V and 4 bases from J; junction bases left unmatched: 9. This CDR3 contains 15 residues. The CDR3 DNA reads TGTGCCAGCAGCCGGGACAGGACCCTTGGCTATGGCTACACCTTC. Protein product: CASSRDRTLGYGYTF.

A few counts support this clone. The genes are TRBV23-1 and TRBJ2-7; D gene ambiguous. TRBV23-1 is known as an ORF, though its function is uncertain. Trimming left V 10 bases short and J 3 bases short, with 4 bases between. CDR3 length: 9 residues. CDR3 nucleotides: TGCGCCACCTGCTACGAGCAGTACTTC. Amino acid sequence: CATCYEQYF.

This chain joins TRBV7-6 and TRBJ2-5; no definite D call. The CDR3 is 15 amino acids. The germline V gene has CDR1 SGHVS and CDR2 FNYEAQ. Trimming took 1 base from V and 1 from J, leaving 10 bases between them. The CDR3 nucleotides read TGTGCCAGCAGCTTAGACGGGTCTTTCCAAGAGACCCAGTACTTC. Translation gives CASSLDGSFQETQYF.

V and J are TRBV10-1 and TRBJ2-1; D uncertain. V dropped 6 bases and J dropped 3 bases, with 12 bases sitting between them. The CDR3 totals 14 residues. Germline V gives CDR1 WNHNN, CDR2 SYGVQD (reference sequence). CDR3 residues: CASSESSYYNEQFF. The CDR3 DNA follows: TGCGCCAGCAGCGAGAGTTCCTACTACAATGAGCAGTTCTTC.

This chain links TRBV29-1 with TRBJ2-1, with D unresolved. Trimming stripped 3 bases from V and 8 bases from J, with 11 bases between. The CDR3 loop spans 12 amino acids. Germline-derived CDR1 and CDR2 are SQVTM and ANQGSEA. The CDR3, as DNA: TGCAGCGTTGATGGGCTGTGGGATGAGCAGTTCTTC. Its translation is CSVDGLWDEQFF.

The chain employs TRBV7-8 and TRBJ1-5; D possibly corresponds to TRBD1 (6 bases). This CDR3 comprises 14 residues. Trimming took 7 bases from V and 2 from J, leaving 12 bases between them. Germline CDR1 reads SGHVS; CDR2 reads FQNEAQ. Written as DNA, the CDR3 is TGTGCCAGCAACAGGGAGGGTGGCAATCAGCCCCAGCATTTT. Translation gives CASNREGGNQPQHF.

The chain recombines TRBV5-1 with TRBJ2-1; TRBD2 matches 12 bases. After removal of 0 bases from V and 0 bases from J, the junction contained 4 bases not matched to a gene. This CDR3 comprises 18 residues. CDR1 is SGHRS and CDR2 is YFSETQ in the germline V gene. CDR3 sequence (DNA): TGCGCCAGCAGCTTGGGACTAGCGGGGGCCCTCTCCTACAATGAGCAGTTCTTC. This codes for CASSLGLAGALSYNEQFF.